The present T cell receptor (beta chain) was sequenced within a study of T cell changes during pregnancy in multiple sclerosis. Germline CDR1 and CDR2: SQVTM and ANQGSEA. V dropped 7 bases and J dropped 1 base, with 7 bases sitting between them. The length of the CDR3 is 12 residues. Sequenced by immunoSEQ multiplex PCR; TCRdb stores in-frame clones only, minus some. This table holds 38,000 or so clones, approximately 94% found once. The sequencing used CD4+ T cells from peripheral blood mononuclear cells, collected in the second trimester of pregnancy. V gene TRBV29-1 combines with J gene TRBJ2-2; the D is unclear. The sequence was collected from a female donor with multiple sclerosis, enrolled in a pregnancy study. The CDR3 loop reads CSAHVNTGELFF. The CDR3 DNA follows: TGCAGCGCACACGTGAACACCGGGGAGCTGTTTTTT.